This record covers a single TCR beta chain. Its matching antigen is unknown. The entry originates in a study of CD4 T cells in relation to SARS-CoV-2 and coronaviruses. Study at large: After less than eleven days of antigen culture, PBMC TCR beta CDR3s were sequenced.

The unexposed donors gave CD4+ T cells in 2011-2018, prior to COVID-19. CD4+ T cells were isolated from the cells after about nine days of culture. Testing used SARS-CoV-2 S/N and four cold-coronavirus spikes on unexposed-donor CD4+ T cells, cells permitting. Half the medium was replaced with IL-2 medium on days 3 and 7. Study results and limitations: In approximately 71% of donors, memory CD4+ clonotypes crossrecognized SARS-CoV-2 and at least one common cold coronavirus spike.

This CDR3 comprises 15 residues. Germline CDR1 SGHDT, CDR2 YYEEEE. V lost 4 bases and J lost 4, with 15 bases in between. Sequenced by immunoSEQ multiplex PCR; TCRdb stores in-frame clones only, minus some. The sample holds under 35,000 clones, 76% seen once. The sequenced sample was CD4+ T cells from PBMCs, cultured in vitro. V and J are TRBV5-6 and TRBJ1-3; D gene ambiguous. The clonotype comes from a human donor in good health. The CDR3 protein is CASSGRPLAGNTIYF. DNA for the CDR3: TGTGCCAGCAGCGGACGACCGTTGGCAGGAAACACCATATATTTT.